This T cell receptor beta chain came from a study of T cell responses to AZD1222 COVID-19 vaccine. Study observations and caveats: Donors, mostly white British, included more females; clonal diversity was possibly underestimated.

Sequenced by immunoSEQ multiplex PCR; TCRdb stores in-frame clones only, minus some. In the table there are approximately 160,000 clones, 90% of which are singletons. Comments on this clone: Its antigen is currently unknown.

Trimming cost V 2 bases and J 2 bases, with 3 bases left between them. The CDR3 runs to 12 residues. From germline, CDR1 is LGHDT and CDR2 YNNKEL (reference sequence). This sequence was found in an adult in good health. Sample: peripheral blood, taken on day 0 of AZD1222 vaccination. The gene calls are TRBV3-1 (or the pseudogene TRBV3-2) and TRBJ1-1; no definite D call. This CDR3 is CASSQTNTEAFF. The DNA for the CDR3 is TGTGCCAGCAGCCAAACTAACACTGAAGCTTTCTTT.